This T cell receptor (beta chain) was observed in a study of Graves' ophthalmopathy and Graves' hyperthyroidism. In this sample, this clonotype turned up many times. Germline V gene data show CDR1 as MNHEY and CDR2 as SVGEGT. The V gene end was trimmed by 5 bases and the J gene end by 0 bases; junction bases not matched to a gene: 5. This CDR3 is built from 15 residues. Amplification of TCR beta CDR3 regions used RNA transcripts. First-round RT-PCR relied on HTBI primers, and a second-round multiplex PCR came next. MiXCR, run by TCRdb on the multiplex PCR reads, gives a single entry per CDR3 protein. The sample shows some 380,000 distinct CDR3 sequences, roughly 14% of them seen only once. Among the hyperthyroidism patients, all were newly diagnosed, aged 18 to 65, with under 2 months' duration.

This TCR was recovered from a young woman with stable Graves' hyperthyroidism. Sample: peripheral blood. This chain uses TRBV6-2 or TRBV6-3 with TRBJ1-1, with TRBD1 matching 8 bases. CDR3: CASSRDRTVNTEAFF. Written as DNA, the CDR3 is TGTGCCAGCAGTCGGGACAGGACTGTGAACACTGAAGCTTTCTTT.